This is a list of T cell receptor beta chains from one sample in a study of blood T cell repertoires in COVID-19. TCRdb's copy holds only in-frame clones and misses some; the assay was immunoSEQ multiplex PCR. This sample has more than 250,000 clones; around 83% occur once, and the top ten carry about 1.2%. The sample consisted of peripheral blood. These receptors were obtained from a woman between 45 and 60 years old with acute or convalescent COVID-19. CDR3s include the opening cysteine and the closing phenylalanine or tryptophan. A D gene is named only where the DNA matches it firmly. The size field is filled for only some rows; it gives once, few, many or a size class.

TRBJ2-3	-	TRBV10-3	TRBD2	CAISEPGGRRGYGDTQYF	TGTGCCATCAGTGAGCCGGGAGGGCGCAGGGGATATGGAGATACGCAGTATTTT
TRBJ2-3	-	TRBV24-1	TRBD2	CATSDGGLAGNQDTQYF	TGTGCCACCAGTGATGGGGGACTAGCGGGGAATCAGGATACGCAGTATTTT
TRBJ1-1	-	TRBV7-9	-	CASSLGRSGDTEAFF	TGTGCCAGCAGCTTAGGAAGGAGCGGAGACACTGAAGCTTTCTTT
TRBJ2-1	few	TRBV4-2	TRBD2	CASSQGETSFEQFF	TGTGCCAGCAGCCAAGGGGAGACTAGCTTCGAGCAGTTCTTC
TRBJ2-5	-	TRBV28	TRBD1	CASSLLETGLYF	TGTGCCAGCAGTTTACTCGAGACAGGGTTGTACTTC
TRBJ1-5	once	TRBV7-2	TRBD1	CASRRGQNNQPQHF	TGTGCCAGCAGAAGGGGACAGAACAATCAGCCCCAGCATTTT
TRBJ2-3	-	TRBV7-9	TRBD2	CASSPLLGGRTDTQYF	TGTGCCAGCAGCCCTCTTTTGGGGGGGAGGACAGATACGCAGTATTTT
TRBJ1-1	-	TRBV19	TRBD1	CASSTRQGNTEAFF	TGTGCCAGTAGTACCCGACAGGGAAACACTGAAGCTTTCTTT
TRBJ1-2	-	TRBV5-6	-	CASSFQGVGGYTF	TGTGCCAGCAGCTTTCAGGGTGTGGGTGGCTACACCTTC
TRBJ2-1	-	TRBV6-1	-	CASSEDWSSYNEQFF	TGTGCCAGCAGTGAAGACTGGAGCTCCTACAATGAGCAGTTCTTC
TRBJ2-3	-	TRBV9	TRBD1	CASARGRDTQYF	TGTGCCAGCGCGAGGGGGCGGGATACGCAGTATTTT
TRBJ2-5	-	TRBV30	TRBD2	CAWSGRRGTQETQYF	TGTGCCTGGAGTGGAAGGCGGGGGACCCAAGAGACCCAGTACTTC
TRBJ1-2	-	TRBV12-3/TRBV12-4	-	CASSPRENYGYTF	TGTGCCAGCAGCCCCCGGGAGAACTATGGCTACACCTTC
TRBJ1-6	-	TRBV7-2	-	CASSLAGQGGSPLHF	TGTGCCAGCAGCTTAGCGGGGCAGGGAGGGTCACCCCTCCACTTT
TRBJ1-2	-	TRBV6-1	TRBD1	CASSQGAGYGYTF	TGTGCCAGTTCACAGGGGGCGGGATATGGCTACACCTTC
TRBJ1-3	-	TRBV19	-	CASSRRLIPSDTIYF	TGTGCCAGTAGTCGCCGGTTGATCCCTAGTGACACCATATATTTT
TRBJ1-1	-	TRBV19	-	CASSIGGANTEAFF	TGTGCCAGTAGTATTGGAGGGGCGAACACTGAAGCTTTCTTT